This T cell receptor (beta chain) is from a study of cytomegalovirus exposure and HLA in healthy donors. For the study at large: HLA-typed donors were the source of around 87 million unique TCRs, which an early data release held.

Germline CDR1 ENHRY, CDR2 SYGVKD. V lost 4 bases and J lost 2; bases outside the gene matches: 3. The CDR3 is 14 amino acids. The PCR made use of 60 Vbeta and 13 Jbeta primers. The table came from immunoSEQ multiplex PCR; TCRdb's copy has only in-frame clones and leaves some out. The sample lists about 99,000 clones; roughly 79% were seen once. About this clone itself: Its antigen is not identified.

Broader study findings: In a later analysis, DRB1 alleles had the most associated TCRs; HLA-C alleles the fewest. Altogether, 164 TCR beta chains were recorded as cytomegalovirus-associated. More clonal expansion characterized HLA-associated TCR beta chains than equally common others in a later analysis.

The sequenced sample was PBMCs. The receptor was isolated from a man between 50 and 59 years old in good health and CMV-seropositive. This chain joins TRBV10-3 and TRBJ2-3, with 7 bases identical to TRBD2. CDR3: CAISGLADTDTQYF. The CDR3 DNA reads TGTGCCATCAGTGGACTAGCCGACACAGATACGCAGTATTTT.